This T cell receptor beta chain was recovered during a study of beta chain features in type 1 diabetes. Whole-study context: The patient and healthy donor groups were comparable for age, gender and cell yields.

Stem cell-like memory, regulatory, central memory and naive CD4+ cells were sorted via CD45RO/CCR7/CD25/CD127/CD95/CD27. Every isolated RNA sample was fully reverse transcribed, so sequencing captured expressed TCRB transcripts. Each sample of naive, central memory or regulatory T cells had, on average, about 3.57 million reads. Assay: immunoSEQ multiplex PCR; the TCRdb copy retains only in-frame clones and omits some. The sample lists hundreds of thousands of clones; 15% to 18% were seen once. This CDR3 is 21 amino acids long. Germline V gene data show CDR1 as SGHRS and CDR2 as YFSETQ. The V end lost 7 bases, the J end lost 0 bases, and 32 bases lay between the germline ends. Study-wide findings and caveats: The study found that naive, central memory and Treg TCRB repertoires appeared more similar in patients than in healthy donors.

About this clone itself: What it binds is unknown.

Sequenced sample: naive CD4+ T cells from blood. The rearrangement uses TRBV5-1 and TRBJ1-3, with D possibly matching TRBD1 (6 bases). The receptor comes from a man aged 18 to 30 in good health. The CDR3 is CASRRSPGHSTQSSSGNTIYF. The CDR3 nucleotides read TGCGCCAGCCGTAGAAGTCCGGGACACTCGACCCAAAGTAGCTCTGGAAACACCATATATTTT.